This T cell receptor (beta chain) originates from a study of blood T cell repertoires in COVID-19. For the study at large: Samples of COVID-19 (acute and convalescent) were obtained from the United States, Italy and Spain. PBMCs, B-cell-depleted T cells, or T cells provided the cDNA or gDNA that made up the material.

In the original workflow: Reference gene primers were amplified, and this amplification served to estimate nucleated cell counts. Profiled with immunoSEQ multiplex PCR; TCRdb holds only in-frame clones, not every one. V and J calls and clone size are those listed in that table; D and trimming were worked out from the DNA. The table lists some 120,000 clones, around 80% of them singletons. Germline assignment: CDR1 SGDLS and CDR2 YYNGEE. The germline V and J ends were trimmed by 4 bases and 5 bases, with 15 bases remaining between them. The length of the CDR3 is 14 residues. This chain joins TRBV9 and TRBJ1-1, with D unclear. The sequenced sample consisted of peripheral blood. This TCR was sampled from a man aged 70-80 years with acute or convalescent COVID-19. CDR3 coding DNA: TGTGCCAGCAGCTCCCTGGGCTCGGGGACTGAAGCTTTCTTT. Protein product: CASSSLGSGTEAFF. The variable domain in full, completed from reference TRBV9 and TRBJ1-1, reads DSGVTQTPKHLITATGQRVTLRCSPRSGDLSVYWYQQSLDQGLQFLIQYYNGEERAKGNILERFSAQQFPDLHSELNLSSLELGDSALYFCASSSLGSGTEAFFGQGTRLTVV.